Shown below are 32 T cell receptor beta chains from a single sample sequenced in a study of blood T cells in healthy people across ages. A second PCR of 7 to 11 cycles used a sample-barcoded 5' primer and a J-beta primer mix. TCRdb re-derived calls from the 5' RACE reads in MiXCR, one entry per CDR3 protein. The table shows about 1.6 million distinct CDR3 sequences, with about 32% occurring only once. Sample: blood. The receptors here all came from a woman in her twenties or thirties in good health.

This sequence joins TRBV5-1 and TRBJ2-2; the D gene is possibly TRBD2 (6 bases). The length of the CDR3 is 14 residues. Germline V gives CDR1 SGHRS, CDR2 YFSETQ. V dropped 2 bases and J dropped 6 bases, with 11 bases sitting between them. The CDR3, as DNA: TGCGCCAGCAGCTTAGGGACTCCCGCCGGGGAGCTGTTTTTT. Translated: CASSLGTPAGELFF.

This clonotype was picked up a small number of times. V and J are TRBV10-1 and TRBJ2-1; D not certain. Looked up from germline, CDR1 is WNHNN and CDR2 is SYGVQD (reference sequence). With 3 bases removed from V and 8 bases from J, the gap between germline ends came to 14 bases. CDR3 size: 14 residues. CDR3 amino acids: CASSEKWPRDEQFF. The CDR3 DNA sequence: TGCGCCAGCAGTGAAAAATGGCCGCGAGATGAGCAGTTCTTC.

This clonotype was found a few times. The V and J genes are TRBV29-1 and TRBJ1-1; D is possibly TRBD1 (6 bases). V lost 3 bases, J lost 6 bases, and 11 bases lay in between. The CDR3 extends over 12 amino acids. CDR1 is SQVTM and CDR2 is ANQGSEA in the germline V gene. CDR3 sequence: CSVERDTSEAFF. CDR3 DNA: TGCAGCGTTGAGCGGGACACTTCTGAAGCTTTCTTT.

The CDR3, as DNA: TGCAGCGTTGGGACCCGCGGGGAGCTGTTTTTT. Translation gives CSVGTRGELFF. The chain employs TRBV29-1 and TRBJ2-2; no firm D call. V was pared by 4 bases and J by 7 bases, with 7 bases between. Germline V gene sequence: CDR1 SQVTM, CDR2 ANQGSEA. This CDR3 has 11 amino acids.

This chain uses TRBV11-2 with TRBJ2-3, with D possibly being TRBD1 or TRBD2 (5 bases each). Germline loops: CDR1 SGHAT, CDR2 FQNNGV. This CDR3 spans 18 amino acids. Trimming shortened V by 1 base and J by 2 bases, and 19 bases separated the two germline ends. CDR3 in DNA: TGTGCCAGCAGCTTAGGGGGAGTACGGGGCGGCTTCACAGATACGCAGTATTTT. The encoded protein is CASSLGGVRGGFTDTQYF.

There are a few counts of this clonotype. This rearrangement joins TRBV14 to TRBJ2-5; 8 bases are a match to TRBD1. V shed 4 bases, J shed 4 bases, and the junction held 11 bases outside the gene matches. Germline assignment: CDR1 SGHDN and CDR2 FVKESK. This CDR3 spans 16 amino acids. The CDR3 loop is CASSLKTGAYPETQYF. The CDR3 nucleotides read TGTGCCAGCAGCCTGAAGACAGGGGCTTACCCAGAGACCCAGTACTTC.

The chain links TRBV5-1 to TRBJ2-5; D is ambiguous. Germline V gene sequence: CDR1 SGHRS, CDR2 YFSETQ. V was shortened by 5 bases and J by 1 base, with 9 bases between the two germline ends. The CDR3 has 13 amino acids. CDR3 bases: TGCGCCAGCAGAGACTTTGCCCAAGAGACCCAGTACTTC. Residues: CASRDFAQETQYF.

This clonotype occurred a few times. The V and J genes are TRBV20-1 and TRBJ1-6; tentative D call: TRBD1 (5 bases). This CDR3 spans 14 amino acids. V lost 4 bases to trimming and J lost 7 bases, with 14 bases between them. Germline V gives CDR1 DFQATT, CDR2 SNEGSKA (reference sequence). As DNA, the CDR3 is TGCAGTGCTACCTCCCAGGGTACGAATTCACCCCTCCACTTT. The encoded protein is CSATSQGTNSPLHF.

The gene calls are TRBV29-1 and TRBJ1-1, with TRBD1 as a possible D gene (5 bases). The V gene's germline CDR1 is SQVTM and CDR2 ANQGSEA. V was clipped by 6 bases and J by 4 bases, with 18 bases between them. This CDR3 spans 14 amino acids. As DNA, the CDR3 is TGCAGCGTAGCCGGGGCTCCTATGTCCACTGAAGCTTTCTTT. As protein: CSVAGAPMSTEAFF.

This clonotype came up a few times. The chain is built from TRBV20-1 and TRBJ1-5; the D is unclear. Deletions cut 5 bases from V and 4 bases from J, with 12 bases between. CDR3 length: 13 amino acids. Looked up from germline, CDR1 is DFQATT and CDR2 is SNEGSKA (reference sequence). CDR3 sequence (DNA): TGCAGTGCTCCGGGTGCGGCAAATCAGCCCCAGCATTTT. Protein sequence: CSAPGAANQPQHF.

About this clonotype: This sequence may be a read error, since a much larger clone differs from it by one base. V gene TRBV4-2 combines with J gene TRBJ2-3, with D hard to call. Looked up from germline, CDR1 is LGHNA and CDR2 is YNFKEQ. CDR3 length: 14 residues. DNA for the CDR3: TGTGCCAGCGGCCAAGATCACGGCACAGATACGCAGTATTTT. Amino acids: CASGQDHGTDTQYF.

The gene calls are TRBV21-1 and TRBJ2-3; TRBD2, the table's D call, lacks a check against the DNA. TRBV21-1 is shown as a pseudogene. CDR3 length: 20 residues. The DNA for the CDR3 is TGTGCCAGCAGCCCCAAGACTAGCGGGGGGGCCAGAAGTGGCACAGATACGCAGTATTTT. Its protein product is CASSPKTSGGARSGTDTQYF.

The chain carries TRBV5-1 and TRBJ2-7; TRBD1 matches 10 bases. V was clipped by 4 bases and J by 6 bases; unmatched bases: 7. This CDR3 region has 14 residues. Germline loops: CDR1 SGHRS, CDR2 YFSETQ. The CDR3 coding sequence is TGCGCCAGCAGCACCGCTGACAGGGGGCTCGAGCAGTACTTC. Protein: CASSTADRGLEQYF.

A note on this clonotype: With a far larger clone one base away, a read error is the likely cause. The V gene is TRBV4-2, the J gene TRBJ2-5; 13 nucleotides match TRBD2. Germline-derived CDR1 and CDR2 are LGHNA and YNFKEQ. This CDR3 has 15 residues. CDR3 coding DNA: TGTGCCGGCAGCCTCGGACTAGCGGGAGTGGAGACCCAGTACTTC. This encodes CAGSLGLAGVETQYF.

The chain is built from TRBV7-8 and TRBJ1-4, with D perhaps matching TRBD1 (6 bases). Trimming cost V 1 base and J 8 bases, with 11 bases left between them. CDR1 and CDR2 from the germline V gene are SGHVS and FQNEAQ. This CDR3 is 14 amino acids long. The CDR3 sequence: CASSLEQGREKLFF. The CDR3 DNA reads as TGTGCCAGCAGCTTAGAACAGGGACGAGAAAAACTGTTTTTT.

There are many counts of this clonotype. V is TRBV5-1 and J is TRBJ2-3; 11 nucleotides match TRBD2. The J segment lost 8 bases and the V segment lost 4 bases, leaving 12 bases of the junction unmatched. The CDR3 spans 16 residues. Germline lookup yields CDR1 SGHRS and CDR2 YFSETQ. CDR3 protein: CASSRGTSGGPGTQYF. The CDR3 region has the DNA TGCGCCAGCAGCAGAGGGACTAGCGGCGGGCCCGGTACGCAGTATTTT. The full variable domain, its missing parts supplied by reference TRBV5-1 and TRBJ2-3, is KAGVTQTPRYLIKTRGQQVTLSCSPISGHRSVSWYQQTPGQGLQFLFEYFSETQRNKGNFPGRFSGRQFSNSRSEMNVSTLELGDSALYLCASSRGTSGGPGTQYFGPGTRLTVL.

A few counts support this clonotype. The rearrangement links TRBV6-2 or TRBV6-3 to TRBJ2-3; D may be TRBD1 or TRBD2 (5 bases each). This CDR3 contains 17 residues. Germline V gene sequence: CDR1 MNHEY, CDR2 SVGEGT. Trimming cost V 0 bases and J 2 bases, with 15 bases left between them. CDR3: CASSYSPGLTSTDTQYF. In DNA, the CDR3 is TGTGCCAGCAGTTACTCACCGGGGCTAACTTCCACAGATACGCAGTATTTT.

The V and J genes are TRBV13 and TRBJ2-3; D is possibly TRBD1 (5 bases). V lost 5 bases and J lost 2, with 11 bases in between. This CDR3 spans 14 amino acids. Germline V gene lookup returns CDR1 PRHDT and CDR2 FYEKMQ (reference sequence). The CDR3 DNA follows: TGTGCCAGCAGCCCGACAGAAAACACAGATACGCAGTATTTT. It specifies CASSPTENTDTQYF.

This chain joins TRBV20-1 and TRBJ2-5; 8 bases map to TRBD2. The CDR3 spans 14 residues. The germline CDR1 and CDR2 sequences are DFQATT and SNEGSKA (reference sequence). V shed 5 bases and J 5 bases; nucleotides not matched to a gene: 10. The DNA of the CDR3 is TGCAGTGCTGAACCCCCCGGGAGGGGGGAGACCCAGTACTTC. It codes for CSAEPPGRGETQYF.

V is TRBV4-1 and J is TRBJ1-1; D gene unclear. The CDR3 extends over 15 amino acids. Trimming removed 0 bases at V and 0 bases at J, with 8 bases between. Germline-derived CDR1 and CDR2 are MGHRA and YSYEKL. CDR3 nucleotide sequence: TGCGCCAGCAGCCAAGAGGTAGCACTGAACACTGAAGCTTTCTTT. It codes for CASSQEVALNTEAFF.

About this clonotype itself: This clone may be a read error of a much larger clone one base away. The chain combines TRBV7-3 with TRBJ2-6; the D call may be TRBD1 or TRBD2 (5 bases each). Germline V gene lookup returns CDR1 SGHTA and CDR2 FQGTGA. The CDR3 runs 14 residues. The CDR3 sequence: CASSSFSGANVRTF. The CDR3 nucleotides read TGTGCCAGCAGCTCGTTCTCCGGGGCCAACGTCCGGACTTTC.

This chain connects TRBV11-2 to TRBJ2-6; TRBD2 matches at 9 bases. Trimming cost V 10 bases and J 0 bases; bases outside gene matches: 4. The CDR3 has 15 residues. Germline V CDR1 and CDR2: SGHAT, FQNNGV. CDR3 coding DNA: TGTGCCACGGGCGGGGGGGCCTCTGGGGCCAACGTCCTGACTTTC. Translated, it gives CATGGGASGANVLTF. Together with reference TRBV11-2 and TRBJ2-6, the CDR3 gives the full variable domain: EAGVAQSPRYKIIEKRQSVAFWCNPISGHATLYWYQQILGQGPKLLIQFQNNGVVDDSQLPKDRFSAERLKGVDSTLKIQPAKLEDSAVYLCATGGGASGANVLTFGAGSRLTVL.

Only a few counts were recorded for this clonotype. V gene TRBV18 combines with J gene TRBJ1-2; TRBD1 might be the D (6 bases). Germline-derived CDR1 and CDR2 are KGHSH and LQKENI. This CDR3 comprises 14 residues. V lost 3 bases and J 7 bases, leaving 15 bases between the germline ends. For the CDR3, the DNA is TGTGCCAGCTCACCGACTACAGGGATCCGTGGCTACACCTTC. Translated: CASSPTTGIRGYTF.

The rearrangement joins TRBV19 to TRBJ1-1, with D unclear. This CDR3 comprises 11 residues. Germline loops: CDR1 LNHDA, CDR2 SQIVND (reference sequence). V shed 10 bases and J shed 0 bases, with 6 bases lying between them. The CDR3 sequence: CATDLNTEAFF. DNA for the CDR3: TGTGCCACCGACTTGAACACTGAAGCTTTCTTT.

This clonotype was counted many times. The rearrangement joins TRBV7-9 to TRBJ2-3; D ambiguous. V lost 4 bases and J 0 bases, leaving 8 bases between the germline ends. This CDR3 is 14 amino acids long. Germline CDR1 and CDR2: SEHNR and FQNEAQ (reference sequence). CDR3 DNA: TGTGCCAGCAGCTCTCTAGGTAGCACAGATACGCAGTATTTT. This gives the protein CASSSLGSTDTQYF.

The chain uses TRBV5-1 and TRBJ1-1; 7 bases map to TRBD1. CDR3 length equals 14 residues. The germline V gene encodes CDR1 SGHRS and CDR2 YFSETQ. After removal of 4 bases from V and 6 bases from J, the junction contained 9 bases not matched to a gene. CDR3 residues: CASSPPTGFSEAFF. The CDR3 DNA sequence: TGCGCCAGCAGCCCCCCGACAGGGTTCTCTGAAGCTTTCTTT.

The V call is TRBV20-1, the J call TRBJ2-4; TRBD2 aligns across 14 bases. The J call may be wrong; the DNA end is better matched by TRBJ2-5. The CDR3 loop spans 16 amino acids. CDR1 DFQATT and CDR2 SNEGSKA come from the germline V gene (reference sequence). CDR3 nucleotide sequence: TGCAGTGCTAGAGTTCCGACTAGCGGGAGGGAAGAGACCCAGTACTTC. Translated, it gives CSARVPTSGREETQYF.

V gene TRBV5-1 combines with J gene TRBJ1-1, with 9 bases fitting TRBD1. Losses at the gene ends were 4 bases for V and 5 bases for J; bases not matched to a gene: 9. The CDR3 sequence is 15 residues long. Germline CDR1 SGHRS, CDR2 YFSETQ. DNA for the CDR3: TGCGCCAGCAGCCCCGGGACAGGGAGAAGGACTGAAGCTTTCTTT. It codes for CASSPGTGRRTEAFF.

The genes are TRBV20-1 and TRBJ2-1; 7 bases map to TRBD1. The ends lost 6 bases at V and 2 bases at J; junction bases unmatched: 7. Germline CDR1 and CDR2: DFQATT and SNEGSKA (reference sequence). The CDR3 has 14 residues. The CDR3 nucleotides read TGCAGTGCGGTACCGGGACAGCCCTACAATGAGCAGTTCTTC. Translation: CSAVPGQPYNEQFF.

The CDR3 coding sequence is TGTGCCAGCAGTAACATTGCTAGTGGGGTTCCTGCGGAGACCCAGTACTTC. It codes for CASSNIASGVPAETQYF. The chain carries TRBV2 and TRBJ2-5; D not resolved. With 5 bases removed from V and 5 bases from J, the gap between germline ends came to 24 bases. Germline CDR1 and CDR2: SNHLY and FYNNEI. The CDR3 runs to 17 residues.

Many counts were recorded for this clonotype. The chain recombines TRBV29-1 with TRBJ2-5; 7 bases are a match to TRBD1. The CDR3 sequence is 11 residues long. Germline V CDR1 and CDR2: SQVTM, ANQGSEA. Losses at the gene ends were 7 bases for V and 5 bases for J; bases not matched to a gene: 4. The CDR3, as DNA: TGCAGCGCTGACAGGGTCGAGACCCAGTACTTC. Translation: CSADRVETQYF.

This clonotype has only a few counts. The chain links TRBV5-1 to TRBJ2-1; D is perhaps TRBD2 (5 bases). The ends were cut back, 9 bases at V and 5 bases at J, with 15 bases in the middle. In germline, CDR1 is SGHRS, CDR2 YFSETQ. The CDR3 extends over 13 amino acids. In DNA, the CDR3 is TGCGCCACCGCCCCAGCGGTGAACAATGAGCAGTTCTTC. This translates into CATAPAVNNEQFF.